This TCR beta chain was identified during a study of T cells in Graves' hyperthyroidism and ophthalmopathy. In this sample, this clonotype turned up many times. Stable disease denoted Graves' hyperthyroidism without ophthalmopathy progression within 18 months. Reasons for excluding patients were uncontrolled infection, other autoimmune disease, pregnancy or lactation. RNA transcripts provided the source from which TCR beta CDR3 regions were amplified. Using the HTBI primer set, a first-round RT-PCR was run on the TCR CDR3. TCRdb used MiXCR to reprocess the multiplex PCR reads, holding one entry per CDR3 protein. Seen here are about 340,000 distinct CDR3 sequences, over 20% observed once, and the top ten hold less than 65%. The CDR3 is 16 residues long. After removal of 5 bases from V and 6 bases from J, the junction contained 11 bases not matched to a gene. Germline assignment: CDR1 SGHAT and CDR2 FQDESV (reference sequence).

Material for sequencing was blood. The V gene is TRBV11-1, the J gene TRBJ2-2; 8 nucleotides line up with TRBD2. The source of this sequence is a woman in her forties or fifties with Graves' hyperthyroidism. CDR3 coding DNA: TGTGCCAGCAGCCGACGGGGGGGCAGGAATGCCGGGGAGCTGTTTTTT. Translation gives CASSRRGGRNAGELFF.